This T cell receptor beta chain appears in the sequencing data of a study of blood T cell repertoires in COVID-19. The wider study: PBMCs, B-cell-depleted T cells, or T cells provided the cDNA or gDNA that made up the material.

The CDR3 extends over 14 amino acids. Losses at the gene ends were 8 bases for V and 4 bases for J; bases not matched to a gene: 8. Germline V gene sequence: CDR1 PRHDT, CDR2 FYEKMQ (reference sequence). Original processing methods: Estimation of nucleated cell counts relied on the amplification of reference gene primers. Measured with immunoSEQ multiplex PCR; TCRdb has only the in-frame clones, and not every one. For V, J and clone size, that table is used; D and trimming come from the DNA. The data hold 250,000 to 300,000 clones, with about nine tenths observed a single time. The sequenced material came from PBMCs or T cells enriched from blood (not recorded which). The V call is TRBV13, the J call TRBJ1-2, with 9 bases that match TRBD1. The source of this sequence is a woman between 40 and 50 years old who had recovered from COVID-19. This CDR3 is CASANRGQGYGYTF. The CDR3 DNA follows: TGTGCCAGCGCTAACAGGGGGCAGGGCTATGGCTACACCTTC. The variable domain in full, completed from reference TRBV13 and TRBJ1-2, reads AAGVIQSPRHLIKEKRETATLKCYPIPRHDTVYWYQQGPGQDPQFLISFYEKMQSDKGSIPDRFSAQQFSDYHSELNMSSLELGDSALYFCASANRGQGYGYTFGSGTRLTVV.